The 11 T cell receptor beta chains reported below all come from one sample, sequenced in a study of T cells in Graves' hyperthyroidism and ophthalmopathy. It was RNA transcripts that yielded the amplified TCR beta CDR3 regions. During a first-round RT-PCR of the TCR CDR3, the HTBI primer set was used. TCRdb itself ran the multiplex PCR reads through MiXCR, one entry per CDR3 protein. The sample lists about 400,000 distinct CDR3 sequences; 25% were seen once. Sequences were obtained from blood. These TCRs come from a middle-aged man with Graves' hyperthyroidism.

Many counts were recorded for this clonotype. This sequence joins TRBV7-3 and TRBJ2-1; D might be TRBD1 (5 bases). Trimming pared 1 base from V and 0 bases from J, leaving 7 bases between. Germline V gene lookup returns CDR1 SGHTA and CDR2 FQGTGA. This CDR3 is built from 15 residues. CDR3 region: CASSLIQGSYNEQFF. CDR3 in DNA: TGTGCCAGCAGCTTAATTCAGGGCTCCTACAATGAGCAGTTCTTC.

This clonotype was counted many times. The rearrangement uses TRBV6-2 or TRBV6-3 and TRBJ2-7; TRBD1 aligns across 7 bases. V trimming: 6 bases; J trimming: 3 bases; junction bases outside the gene matches: 14. This CDR3 comprises 16 residues. Germline loops: CDR1 MNHEY, CDR2 SVGEGT. The CDR3 DNA is TGTGCCAGCAGACCCTCCCGGAACAGGGGAGACTACGAGCAGTACTTC. Translated: CASRPSRNRGDYEQYF.

The chain combines TRBV5-1 with TRBJ1-1; D is unclear. Germline lookup yields CDR1 SGHRS and CDR2 YFSETQ. The V end lost 2 bases, the J end lost 3 bases, and 8 bases lay between the germline ends. The CDR3 runs to 13 residues. CDR3: CASSFSTYTEAFF. DNA of the CDR3: TGCGCCAGCAGCTTTAGCACGTACACTGAAGCTTTCTTT.

This chain uses TRBV7-3 with TRBJ2-1; possibly TRBD1 or TRBD2 for D (7 bases each). Trimming stripped 5 bases from V and 11 bases from J, with 16 bases between. The germline V gene has CDR1 SGHTA and CDR2 FQGTGA. This CDR3 has 13 residues. In DNA form, the CDR3 reads TGTGCCAGCAGCCAGGGGGGGGGACTAAAGCAGTTCTTC. It encodes CASSQGGGLKQFF.

This clonotype was seen repeatedly, ten times or more. This chain uses TRBV19 with TRBJ2-2; no clear D gene. Germline lookup yields CDR1 LNHDA and CDR2 SQIVND (reference sequence). The CDR3 is made up of 13 amino acids. Trimming took off 7 bases at V and 6 bases at J, with 12 bases between the two ends. The CDR3 spells CASTHLQAGELFF. The CDR3 DNA sequence: TGTGCCAGTACCCATCTGCAGGCCGGGGAGCTGTTTTTT.

This clonotype was counted a few times. This chain joins TRBV12-3 or TRBV12-4 and TRBJ2-1; 12 bases map to TRBD2. Losses at the gene ends were 7 bases for V and 7 bases for J; bases not matched to a gene: 5. The CDR3 contains 14 residues. The CDR3 nucleotides read TGTGCCAGCACCCTAGCGGGAGGGGCTAATGAGCAGTTCTTC. Its translation is CASTLAGGANEQFF.

This clonotype was seen only a few times. V gene TRBV11-3 combines with J gene TRBJ2-5, with 10 bases aligning to TRBD2. V lost 10 bases to trimming and J lost 4 bases; unmatched junction nucleotides: 15. The CDR3 is 16 residues long. Germline V lookup: CDR1 SGHNT, CDR2 YENEEA. As DNA, the CDR3 is TGTGCCACCGACAAATCTAGCGGGAGAAGGGGAGAGACCCAGTACTTC. The encoded protein is CATDKSSGRRGETQYF.

This clonotype has more than one count but fewer than ten. The chain couples TRBV12-3 or TRBV12-4 to TRBJ2-1, with 7 bases fitting TRBD2. V lost 5 bases, J lost 6 bases, and 10 bases stayed unmatched. The CDR3 runs to 15 residues. The CDR3 protein is CASSDGVGGSNEQFF. In DNA form, the CDR3 reads TGTGCCAGCAGTGATGGGGTTGGCGGGAGCAATGAGCAGTTCTTC.

This clonotype was recorded a few times. This chain joins TRBV20-1 and TRBJ2-3; D possibly corresponds to TRBD2 (7 bases). The V end lost 0 bases, the J end lost 0 bases, and 22 bases lay between the germline ends. The germline CDR1 and CDR2 sequences are DFQATT and SNEGSKA (reference sequence). This CDR3 spans 19 amino acids. The CDR3 DNA reads TGCAGTGCTAGAGAGATGGGGGGGGGCTCCATATCTAGCACAGATACGCAGTATTTT. Its translation: CSAREMGGGSISSTDTQYF.

This clonotype was counted between two and nine times. The CDR3 loop is CASSLGGGTNWDTEAFF. CDR3 bases: TGCGCCAGCAGCTTGGGTGGAGGGACAAATTGGGACACTGAAGCTTTCTTT. V usage is TRBV5-1 and J usage is TRBJ1-1; TRBD1 might be the D (6 bases). The CDR3 has 17 amino acids. Germline V CDR1 and CDR2: SGHRS, YFSETQ. V was cut by 0 bases and J by 3 bases, with 18 bases left in between.

This chain connects TRBV27 to TRBJ2-3; 8 bases agree with TRBD1. The germline gives CDR1 MNHEY, CDR2 SMNVEV (reference sequence). The CDR3 covers 13 residues. J was trimmed by 1 base and V by 11 bases; bases with no gene match: 5. CDR3 region: CAQGQGCTDTQYF. CDR3 DNA sequence: TGTGCCCAAGGACAGGGATGCACAGATACGCAGTATTTT.